These T cell receptor beta chains were read from a single sample in a study of cytomegalovirus exposure and HLA in healthy donors. The data were produced by immunoSEQ multiplex PCR, yet TCRdb's version contains in-frame clones alone and is incomplete. The table shows roughly 250,000 clones, with around 87% occurring only once. The source material was PBMCs. The source is a young man in good health and CMV-seronegative. The CDR3 runs from the conserved cysteine through the conserved F or W. The D gene is left open where the match is weak. Some rows have no size entry. The others give once, few or many, or a class for an expanded clone.

D: -
length: 12
size: -
J: TRBJ1-5
V: TRBV7-2
DNA: TGTGCCAGCAGCCGGGACAATCAGCCCCAGCATTTT
CDR3: CASSRDNQPQHF

D: TRBD1
length: 17
size: -
J: TRBJ1-6
V: TRBV19
DNA: TGTGCCAGTAGTGTAAATCGGGACAGGGTGGCAAGTTCACCCCTCCACTTT
CDR3: CASSVNRDRVASSPLHF

D: -
length: 13
size: -
J: TRBJ1-5
V: TRBV28
DNA: TGTGCCAGCAGTTTAGGGCCTTTCCAGCCCCAGCATTTT
CDR3: CASSLGPFQPQHF

D: -
length: 13
size: -
J: TRBJ2-7
V: TRBV28
DNA: TGTGCCAGCACCCCTCTTCTCTCCCACGAGCAGTACTTC
CDR3: CASTPLLSHEQYF

D: TRBD2
length: 16
size: -
J: TRBJ2-2
V: TRBV18
DNA: TGTGCCAGCTCACCGCGGACTAGCGGGAGGTTTGGGGAGCTGTTTTTT
CDR3: CASSPRTSGRFGELFF

D: -
length: 15
size: -
J: TRBJ2-6
V: TRBV5-1
DNA: TGCGCCAGCAAGTGGTCAGGCTCTGGGGCCAACGTCCTGACTTTC
CDR3: CASKWSGSGANVLTF

D: TRBD1
length: 15
size: few
J: TRBJ2-2
V: TRBV28
DNA: TGTGCCAGCAGTCCCTCGACAGGGTTTACCGGGGAGCTGTTTTTT
CDR3: CASSPSTGFTGELFF

D: TRBD2
length: 16
size: -
J: TRBJ2-3
V: TRBV9
DNA: TGTGCCAGCAGCATCCTAGCGGGGGGGCTCACAGATACGCAGTATTTT
CDR3: CASSILAGGLTDTQYF

D: -
length: 14
size: -
J: TRBJ2-1
V: TRBV29-1
DNA: TGCAGCGTCTATGGACTCCCTCCGTACAATGAGCAGTTCTTC
CDR3: CSVYGLPPYNEQFF

D: TRBD1
length: 15
size: -
J: TRBJ2-5
V: TRBV4-1
DNA: TGCGCCAGCGCCGCCATCGGACAGGGAAAAGAGACCCAGTACTTC
CDR3: CASAAIGQGKETQYF

D: -
length: 11
size: few
J: TRBJ1-6
V: TRBV29-1
DNA: TGCAGCCCTCAGGTTGGGTCACCCCTCCACTTT
CDR3: CSPQVGSPLHF

D: -
length: 15
size: -
J: TRBJ2-1
V: TRBV4-2
DNA: TGTGCCAGCAGCCAAGATTTGGGGGGAAACAATGAGCAGTTCTTC
CDR3: CASSQDLGGNNEQFF

D: -
length: 15
size: -
J: TRBJ1-6
V: TRBV25-1
DNA: TGTGCCAGCAGTCACAGGGCCGGCTATAATTCACCCCTCCACTTT
CDR3: CASSHRAGYNSPLHF

D: TRBD1
length: 16
size: -
J: TRBJ2-2
V: TRBV27
DNA: TGTGTTCAACCCGGGGACAGGGGCAGGAACACCGGGGAGCTGTTTTTT
CDR3: CVQPGDRGRNTGELFF

D: -
length: 14
size: -
J: TRBJ2-5
V: TRBV7-2
DNA: TGTGCCAGCAGCTTAATGGGGCGGGGTGAGACCCAGTACTTC
CDR3: CASSLMGRGETQYF

D: TRBD2
length: 14
size: once
J: TRBJ2-7
V: TRBV19
DNA: TGTGCCAGCGGTAGCGGGAGTGGCGTGTACGAGCAGTACTTC
CDR3: CASGSGSGVYEQYF

D: -
length: 11
size: -
J: TRBJ2-7
V: TRBV4-3
DNA: TGCGCCAGCAGCCACACATACGAGCAGTACTTC
CDR3: CASSHTYEQYF

D: TRBD1
length: 12
size: -
J: TRBJ2-4
V: TRBV28
DNA: TGTGCCAGCAGTGCGACAGGGGGGATTCAGTACTTC
CDR3: CASSATGGIQYF

D: TRBD1
length: 16
size: -
J: TRBJ1-5
V: TRBV18
DNA: TGTGCCAGCTCTTGGGGACAGGGGAATAGCAATCAGCCCCAGCATTTT
CDR3: CASSWGQGNSNQPQHF

D: TRBD2
length: 16
size: -
J: TRBJ2-5
V: TRBV7-9
DNA: TGTGCCAGCAGCTTAGAGGCGGGGGGGCGTTGGGAGACCCAGTACTTC
CDR3: CASSLEAGGRWETQYF

D: TRBD2
length: 17
size: -
J: TRBJ2-7
V: TRBV7-2
DNA: TGTGCCAGCAGCTCCAAAAGGGTCGGCGGGAGGGGAGGCGAGCAGTACTTC
CDR3: CASSSKRVGGRGGEQYF

D: -
length: 17
size: -
J: TRBJ1-5
V: TRBV13
DNA: TGTGCCAGCAGCTTAGGCGGGGAGCACTATAGCAATCAGCCCCAGCATTTT
CDR3: CASSLGGEHYSNQPQHF

D: -
length: 14
size: -
J: TRBJ1-4
V: TRBV6-6
DNA: TGTGCCAGCAGTTACGGGGGACAAAATGAAAAACTGTTTTTT
CDR3: CASSYGGQNEKLFF

D: -
length: 12
size: few
J: TRBJ1-6
V: TRBV25-1
DNA: TGTGCCAGCAGTCTAGAGTATTCACCCCTCCACTTT
CDR3: CASSLEYSPLHF

D: TRBD1
length: 13
size: -
J: TRBJ2-7
V: TRBV28
DNA: TGTGCCACCGCCGGGACAGCACCTTACGAGCAGTACTTC
CDR3: CATAGTAPYEQYF

D: -
length: 16
size: -
J: TRBJ2-5
V: TRBV7-2
DNA: TGTGCCAGCAGCTCGTACACAGGGATCGAGGGGGAGACCCAGTACTTC
CDR3: CASSSYTGIEGETQYF

D: TRBD1
length: 12
size: -
J: TRBJ2-7
V: TRBV27
DNA: TGTGCCAGCAGTACCACAGGGGTCGAGCAGTACTTC
CDR3: CASSTTGVEQYF

D: -
length: 15
size: few
J: TRBJ1-5
V: TRBV27
DNA: TGTGCCAGCAGTTCGACAGCGAGAATGAATCAGCCCCAGCATTTT
CDR3: CASSSTARMNQPQHF

D: TRBD1
length: 13
size: -
J: TRBJ2-7
V: TRBV11-2
DNA: TGTGCCAGCAGCCGGGACAGGGACAACGAGCAGTACTTC
CDR3: CASSRDRDNEQYF

D: TRBD2
length: 15
size: -
J: TRBJ2-1
V: TRBV5-1
DNA: TGCGCCAGCAGCCCAGCTAGCGGGAGGGGCGATGAGCAGTTCTTC
CDR3: CASSPASGRGDEQFF

D: TRBD2
length: 16
size: -
J: TRBJ2-1
V: TRBV19
DNA: TGTGCCAGTAGAGAGTGGGGGAGGGATGGCGTCGATGAGCAGTTCTTC
CDR3: CASREWGRDGVDEQFF

D: -
length: 15
size: -
J: TRBJ2-3
V: TRBV2
DNA: TGTGCCAGCACACGGAGCGGGACATTCACAGATACGCAGTATTTT
CDR3: CASTRSGTFTDTQYF

D: TRBD1
length: 15
size: -
J: TRBJ1-2
V: TRBV28
DNA: TGTGCCAGCAGTGCCCCCGGGACAGAAGGATATGGCTACACCTTC
CDR3: CASSAPGTEGYGYTF

D: TRBD1
length: 13
size: -
J: TRBJ1-2
V: TRBV19
DNA: TGTGCCAGTAGGGGGACAGATAACTATGGCTACACCTTC
CDR3: CASRGTDNYGYTF

D: -
length: 12
size: -
J: TRBJ2-3
V: TRBV7-2
DNA: TGTGCCAGCAAATCGGGGACAGATACGCAGTATTTT
CDR3: CASKSGTDTQYF

D: -
length: 11
size: -
J: TRBJ2-3
V: TRBV7-9
DNA: TGTGCCAGCAGCCCTACAGATACGCAGTATTTT
CDR3: CASSPTDTQYF

D: -
length: 15
size: -
J: TRBJ1-2
V: TRBV7-2
DNA: TGTGCCAGCAGACTATACAGGGATGCGAGCTATGGCTACACCTTC
CDR3: CASRLYRDASYGYTF

D: TRBD2
length: 14
size: -
J: TRBJ2-1
V: TRBV5-1
DNA: TGCGCCAGCTCGGATAGCGGGAGTTTGAATGAGCAGTTCTTC
CDR3: CASSDSGSLNEQFF

D: -
length: 12
size: -
J: TRBJ1-2
V: TRBV4-3
DNA: TGCGCCAGCAGCCAAGCAGCAGGGGGCTACACCTTC
CDR3: CASSQAAGGYTF

D: -
length: 12
size: -
J: TRBJ2-3
V: TRBV2
DNA: TGTGCCAGCAGTTTCCAGGCAGATACGCAGTATTTT
CDR3: CASSFQADTQYF

D: TRBD2
length: 15
size: once
J: TRBJ2-3
V: TRBV7-9
DNA: TGTGCCAGCAGCTTAGTACGGGACTACACAGATACGCAGTATTTT
CDR3: CASSLVRDYTDTQYF

D: -
length: 12
size: once
J: TRBJ2-1
V: TRBV30
DNA: TGTGCCTGGAGTTTAGGGGACATTGAGCAGTTCTTC
CDR3: CAWSLGDIEQFF

D: -
length: 16
size: many
J: TRBJ2-3
V: TRBV7-9
DNA: TGTGCCAGCAGCCCTTCCCGTCGGACTAGCACAGATACGCAGTATTTT
CDR3: CASSPSRRTSTDTQYF

D: TRBD1
length: 14
size: -
J: TRBJ2-7
V: TRBV4-1
DNA: TGCGCCAGCAGCCCTCAGACAGGGACCCACGAGCAGTACTTC
CDR3: CASSPQTGTHEQYF

D: -
length: 12
size: -
J: TRBJ2-3
V: TRBV2
DNA: TGTGCCAGCAGGACGGACAGTGATACGCAGTATTTT
CDR3: CASRTDSDTQYF

D: TRBD1
length: 18
size: few
J: TRBJ2-6
V: TRBV5-1
DNA: TGCGCCAGCACCTCAGGGGGCAGAGCAAACTCTGGGGCCAACGTCCTGACTTTC
CDR3: CASTSGGRANSGANVLTF

D: TRBD2
length: 17
size: once
J: TRBJ2-2
V: TRBV4-3
DNA: TGCGCCAGCAGCCAAGACCTTAGCGGGGGGAACACCGGGGAGCTGTTTTTT
CDR3: CASSQDLSGGNTGELFF

D: TRBD2
length: 13
size: -
J: TRBJ2-2
V: TRBV27
DNA: TGTGCCAGCAGCCCCCGGGAGGCCGGGGAGCTGTTTTTT
CDR3: CASSPREAGELFF

D: -
length: 15
size: once
J: TRBJ2-5
V: TRBV9
DNA: TGTGCCAGCAGCGCCGGTCTGGGCCGGGGAGAGACCCAGTACTTC
CDR3: CASSAGLGRGETQYF

D: TRBD2
length: 15
size: -
J: TRBJ2-3
V: TRBV28
DNA: TGTGCCAGCAGTCCCTGGGGAGGGACGGCAGATACGCAGTATTTT
CDR3: CASSPWGGTADTQYF

D: -
length: 15
size: -
J: TRBJ2-1
V: TRBV9
DNA: TGTGCCAGCAGCGTAGTTGGCGGGAAATACAATGAGCAGTTCTTC
CDR3: CASSVVGGKYNEQFF

D: -
length: 15
size: -
J: TRBJ2-3
V: TRBV5-4
DNA: TGTGCCAGCAGCTTGAAACTAGCAAGCACAGATACGCAGTATTTT
CDR3: CASSLKLASTDTQYF

D: -
length: 15
size: -
J: TRBJ2-1
V: TRBV27
DNA: TGTGCCAGCAGTTTGGTTGGGAGGTCCTACAATGAGCAGTTCTTC
CDR3: CASSLVGRSYNEQFF

D: -
length: 15
size: -
J: TRBJ1-5
V: TRBV7-9
DNA: TGTGCCAGCAGCCAATCAACAGGGCGCAATCAGCCCCAGCATTTT
CDR3: CASSQSTGRNQPQHF

D: -
length: 14
size: -
J: TRBJ2-7
V: TRBV28
DNA: TGTGCCAGCAGTTTCGGAGACAGTTCCTACGAGCAGTACTTC
CDR3: CASSFGDSSYEQYF

D: TRBD1
length: 13
size: -
J: TRBJ2-5
V: TRBV6-5
DNA: TGTGCCACCTCGGACAGGGTGGGAGAGACCCAGTACTTC
CDR3: CATSDRVGETQYF

D: -
length: 16
size: -
J: TRBJ1-2
V: TRBV27
DNA: TGTGCCAGCAGTTTTTTTCCTCGGCAGGGAGGAGGAGGCTACACCTTC
CDR3: CASSFFPRQGGGGYTF

D: -
length: 15
size: once
J: TRBJ2-1
V: TRBV2
DNA: TGTGCCAGCCGTTCGGGAAGTAGCTCCTACAATGAGCAGTTCTTC
CDR3: CASRSGSSSYNEQFF

D: -
length: 12
size: -
J: TRBJ1-1
V: TRBV30
DNA: TGTGCCGGTAGACAGGAGAACACTGAAGCTTTCTTT
CDR3: CAGRQENTEAFF